A single sample is the source of the 12 T cell receptor beta chains below, sequenced in a study of cytomegalovirus exposure and HLA in healthy donors. PCR used 60 Vbeta primers and 13 Jbeta primers. Clones were read by immunoSEQ multiplex PCR, and TCRdb kept only the in-frame ones, dropping some. The table includes 160,000 or so clones, about 72% detected once. Source material: PBMCs. These receptors were collected from a man aged 25-45 years in good health and CMV-seropositive.

The rearrangement joins TRBV6-6 to TRBJ1-5, with a weak D call TRBD1 (5 bases). The germline V gene encodes CDR1 MNHNY and CDR2 SVGAGI (reference sequence). The CDR3 sequence is 16 residues long. V was pared by 2 bases and J by 4 bases, with 15 bases between. CDR3 nucleotides: TGTGCCAGCAGTTACCTAAATTCGGGGGTTAATCAGCCCCAGCATTTT. It specifies CASSYLNSGVNQPQHF.

This clone was seen only once. This chain joins TRBV5-1 and TRBJ2-5, with a tentative D call TRBD1 (6 bases). Trimming took 4 bases from V and 2 from J, leaving 12 bases between them. The CDR3 runs 14 residues. CDR1 SGHRS and CDR2 YFSETQ come from the germline V gene. The CDR3 nucleotides are TGCGCCAGCAGCCCCGCTAGGGGGCAAGAGACCCAGTACTTC. The encoded protein is CASSPARGQETQYF.

The V gene is TRBV5-6, the J gene TRBJ1-2; D is undetermined. V lost 0 bases and J 13 bases, leaving 16 bases between the germline ends. Germline assignment: CDR1 SGHDT and CDR2 YYEEEE. The CDR3 contains 13 residues. The CDR3 region is CASSLVDLLTFTF. The CDR3 DNA reads as TGTGCCAGCAGCTTGGTAGATCTACTAACGTTCACCTTC.

The chain is built from TRBV4-1 and TRBJ2-1, with a weak D call TRBD1 (6 bases). The CDR3 is 13 amino acids. From germline, CDR1 is MGHRA and CDR2 YSYEKL. V dropped 3 bases and J dropped 5 bases, with 8 bases sitting between them. CDR3 sequence reads: CASSQPGDNEQFF. The CDR3 DNA follows: TGCGCCAGCAGCCAGCCAGGGGACAATGAGCAGTTCTTC.

The chain joins TRBV18 to TRBJ1-2; D is possibly TRBD1 (5 bases). This CDR3 region has 15 residues. Germline V gene sequence: CDR1 KGHSH, CDR2 LQKENI. The V end lost 0 bases, the J end lost 1 base, and 9 bases lay between the germline ends. The CDR3 region is CASSPPGASNYGYTF. CDR3 nucleotide sequence: TGTGCCAGCTCACCACCAGGGGCGAGTAACTATGGCTACACCTTC.

CDR3 region: CASGKQQDSGETQYF. The CDR3 bases are TGTGCCAGCGGAAAACAACAGGATAGCGGGGAGACCCAGTACTTC. The V call is TRBV5-6, the J call TRBJ2-5, with 7 nucleotides matching TRBD2. The germline gives CDR1 SGHDT, CDR2 YYEEEE. Trimming cost V 7 bases and J 5 bases; bases outside gene matches: 14. The length of the CDR3 is 15 residues.

This clone came up a few times. V usage is TRBV27 and J usage is TRBJ1-5, with D possibly TRBD1 on 5 matching bases. Trimming took off 2 bases at V and 2 bases at J, with 10 bases between the two ends. This CDR3 is 15 amino acids long. Germline lookup yields CDR1 MNHEY and CDR2 SMNVEV (reference sequence). CDR3 bases: TGTGCCAGCAGTTTAGGGGGGATGGGCAATCAGCCCCAGCATTTT. Protein product: CASSLGGMGNQPQHF.

The V gene is TRBV5-1, the J gene TRBJ1-2, with TRBD1 identical over 10 bases. V lost 4 bases, J lost 8 bases, and 8 bases stayed unmatched. The germline V gene has CDR1 SGHRS and CDR2 YFSETQ. The CDR3 loop spans 14 amino acids. The CDR3 DNA is TGCGCCAGCAGCCCAACCGGGACAGGGGAAGGCTACACCTTC. Amino acids: CASSPTGTGEGYTF.

This sequence joins TRBV5-1 and TRBJ1-1; D gene unclear. In germline, CDR1 is SGHRS, CDR2 YFSETQ. CDR3 size: 14 residues. The ends were cut back, 4 bases at V and 1 base at J, with 11 bases in the middle. Here the CDR3 reads CASSDGSSNTEAFF. Here the CDR3 DNA reads TGCGCCAGCAGCGACGGTAGCTCGAACACTGAAGCTTTCTTT.

For this clone: Mismatch with germline at one junction end may stem from a read error. The V gene is TRBV27, the J gene TRBJ2-5, with TRBD1 matching 8 bases. Germline CDR1 is MNHEY and CDR2 is SMNVEV (reference sequence). The CDR3 totals 13 residues. The CDR3 loop is CAGSWGTGETQYF. In nucleotides, the CDR3 is TGTGCCGGCAGTTGGGGGACAGGTGAGACCCAGTACTTC.

The V call is TRBV4-3, the J call TRBJ2-2; TRBD1 agrees at 7 bases. This CDR3 has 16 residues. Trimming took 0 bases from V and 7 from J; bases not matched to a gene: 8. The germline V gene has CDR1 LGHNA and CDR2 YSLEER. The CDR3 DNA follows: TGCGCCAGCAGCCAAGATGTAAGGGGGCAAGGCGGGGAGCTGTTTTTT. This encodes CASSQDVRGQGGELFF.

The V call is TRBV7-2, the J call TRBJ2-1; 8 positions match TRBD2. Per the germline V gene, CDR1 is SGHTA and CDR2 is FQGNSA. The V and J ends lost 4 bases and 6 bases, in that order; junction bases with no gene match: 8. The CDR3 length is 15 residues. CDR3 coding DNA: TGTGCCAGCAGCTCCGGGGGGGCCTACTCCAATGAGCAGTTCTTC. Its protein product is CASSSGGAYSNEQFF.